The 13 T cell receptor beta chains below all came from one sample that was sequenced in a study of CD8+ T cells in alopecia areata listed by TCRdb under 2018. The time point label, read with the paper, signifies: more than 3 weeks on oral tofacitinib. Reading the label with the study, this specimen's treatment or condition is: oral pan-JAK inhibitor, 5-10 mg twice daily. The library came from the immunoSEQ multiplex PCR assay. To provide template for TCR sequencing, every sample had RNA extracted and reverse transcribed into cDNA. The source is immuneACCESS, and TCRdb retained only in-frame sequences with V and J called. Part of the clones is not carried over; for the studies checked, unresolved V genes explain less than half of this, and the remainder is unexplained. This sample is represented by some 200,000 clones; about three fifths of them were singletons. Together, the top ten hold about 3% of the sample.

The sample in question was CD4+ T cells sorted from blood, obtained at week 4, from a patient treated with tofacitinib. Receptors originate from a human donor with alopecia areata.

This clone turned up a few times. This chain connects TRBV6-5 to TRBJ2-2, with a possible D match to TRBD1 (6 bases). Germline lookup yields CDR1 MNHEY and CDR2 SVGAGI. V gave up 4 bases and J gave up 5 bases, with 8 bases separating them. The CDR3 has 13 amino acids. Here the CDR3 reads CASSSQGTGELFF. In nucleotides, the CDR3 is TGTGCCAGCAGTTCACAGGGTACCGGGGAGCTGTTTTTT.

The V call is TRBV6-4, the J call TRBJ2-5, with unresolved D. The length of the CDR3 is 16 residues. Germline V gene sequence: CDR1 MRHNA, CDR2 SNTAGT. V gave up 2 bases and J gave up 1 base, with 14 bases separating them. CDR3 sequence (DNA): TGTGCCAGCAGTGACCGGCAGCGAACTATCCAAGAGACCCAGTACTTC. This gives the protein CASSDRQRTIQETQYF.

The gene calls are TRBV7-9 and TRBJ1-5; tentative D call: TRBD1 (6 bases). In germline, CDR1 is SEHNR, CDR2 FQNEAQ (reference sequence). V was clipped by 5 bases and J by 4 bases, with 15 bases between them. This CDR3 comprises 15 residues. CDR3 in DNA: TGTGCCAGCAGCCCCATGGGGGGCCCGAATCAGCCCCAGCATTTT. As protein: CASSPMGGPNQPQHF.

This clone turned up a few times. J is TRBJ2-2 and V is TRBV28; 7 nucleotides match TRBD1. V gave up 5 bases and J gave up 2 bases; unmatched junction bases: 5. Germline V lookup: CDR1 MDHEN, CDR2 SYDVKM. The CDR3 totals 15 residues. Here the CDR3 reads CASSHYRGNTGELFF. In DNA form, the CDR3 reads TGTGCCAGCAGTCACTACAGGGGCAACACCGGGGAGCTGTTTTTT.

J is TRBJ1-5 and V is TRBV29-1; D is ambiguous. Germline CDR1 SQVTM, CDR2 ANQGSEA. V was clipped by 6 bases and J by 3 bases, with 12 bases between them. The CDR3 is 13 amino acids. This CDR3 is CSVGRSINQPQHF. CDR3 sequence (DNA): TGCAGCGTAGGCAGGTCGATCAATCAGCCCCAGCATTTT.

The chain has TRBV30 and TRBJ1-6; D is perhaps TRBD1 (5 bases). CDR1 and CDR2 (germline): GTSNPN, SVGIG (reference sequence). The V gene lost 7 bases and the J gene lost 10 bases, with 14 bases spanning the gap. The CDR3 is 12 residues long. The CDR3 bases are TGTGCCTTGGGGGGTAGAGAATCACCCCTCCACTTT. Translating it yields CALGGRESPLHF.

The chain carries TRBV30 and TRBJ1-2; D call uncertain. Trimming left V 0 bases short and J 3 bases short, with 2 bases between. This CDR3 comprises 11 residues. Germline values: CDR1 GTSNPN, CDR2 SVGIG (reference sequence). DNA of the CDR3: TGTGCCTGGAGTGTCTACTATGGCTACACCTTC. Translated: CAWSVYYGYTF.

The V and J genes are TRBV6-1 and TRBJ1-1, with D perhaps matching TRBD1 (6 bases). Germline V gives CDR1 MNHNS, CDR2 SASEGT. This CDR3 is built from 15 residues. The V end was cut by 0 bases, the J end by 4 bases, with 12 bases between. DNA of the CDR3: TGTGCCAGCAGTGAAGCCGGGACATTCCGCACTGAAGCTTTCTTT. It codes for CASSEAGTFRTEAFF.

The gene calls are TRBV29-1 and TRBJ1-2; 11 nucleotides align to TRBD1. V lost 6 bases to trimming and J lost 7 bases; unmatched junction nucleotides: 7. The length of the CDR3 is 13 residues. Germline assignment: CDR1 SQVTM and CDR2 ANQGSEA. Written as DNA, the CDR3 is TGCAGCGTAATCCGGGACAGGGGGTTTGGCTACACCTTC. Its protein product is CSVIRDRGFGYTF.

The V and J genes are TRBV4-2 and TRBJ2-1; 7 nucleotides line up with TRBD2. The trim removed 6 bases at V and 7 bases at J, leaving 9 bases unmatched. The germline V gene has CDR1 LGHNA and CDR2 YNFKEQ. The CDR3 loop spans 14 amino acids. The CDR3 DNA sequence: TGTGCCAGCAGTTCCACGGGGGGTACGAATGAGCAGTTCTTC. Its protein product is CASSSTGGTNEQFF.

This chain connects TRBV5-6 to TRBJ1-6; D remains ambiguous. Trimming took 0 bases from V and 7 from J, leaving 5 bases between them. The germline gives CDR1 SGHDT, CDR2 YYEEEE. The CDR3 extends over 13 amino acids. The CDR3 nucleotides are TGTGCCAGCAGCTTGGACCTCAATTCACCCCTCCACTTT. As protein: CASSLDLNSPLHF.

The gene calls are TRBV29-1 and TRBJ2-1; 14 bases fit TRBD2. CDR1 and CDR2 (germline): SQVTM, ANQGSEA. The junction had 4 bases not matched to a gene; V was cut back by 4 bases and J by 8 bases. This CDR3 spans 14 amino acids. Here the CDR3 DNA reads TGCAGCGTTGCCGGACTAGCGGGGGGCGATGAGCAGTTCTTC. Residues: CSVAGLAGGDEQFF.

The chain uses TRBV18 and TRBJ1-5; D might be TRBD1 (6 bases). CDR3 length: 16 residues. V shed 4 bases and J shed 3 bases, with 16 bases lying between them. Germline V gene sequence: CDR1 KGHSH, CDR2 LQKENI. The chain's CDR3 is CASSRRDTGINQPQHF. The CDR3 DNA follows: TGTGCCAGCTCACGCAGGGACACAGGGATCAATCAGCCCCAGCATTTT.